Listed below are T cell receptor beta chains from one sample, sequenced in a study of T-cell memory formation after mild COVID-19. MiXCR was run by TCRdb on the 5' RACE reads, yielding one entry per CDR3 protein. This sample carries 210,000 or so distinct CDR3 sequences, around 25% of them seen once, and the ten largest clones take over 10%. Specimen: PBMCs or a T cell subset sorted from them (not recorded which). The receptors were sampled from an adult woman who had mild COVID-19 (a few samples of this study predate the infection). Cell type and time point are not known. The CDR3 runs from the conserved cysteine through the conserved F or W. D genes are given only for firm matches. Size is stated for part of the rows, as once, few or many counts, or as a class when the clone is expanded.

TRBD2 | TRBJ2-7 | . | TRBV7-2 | TGTGCCAGCAGCCCCGGAGGAGTAGCGGGGTCCTACGAGCAGTACTTC | CASSPGGVAGSYEQYF
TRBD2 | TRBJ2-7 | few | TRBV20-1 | TGCAGTGCTAGAGTCCCGGGACTAGCGACGCCCTACGAGCAGTACTTC | CSARVPGLATPYEQYF
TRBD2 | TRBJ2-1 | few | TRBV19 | TGTGCCAGTAGTGGGCTTAGCGGGAGGGCCAATGAGCAGTTCTTC | CASSGLSGRANEQFF
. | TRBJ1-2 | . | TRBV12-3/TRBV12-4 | TGTGCCAGCAGTTTAGACCGGGGGGCGGACTATGGCTACACCTTC | CASSLDRGADYGYTF
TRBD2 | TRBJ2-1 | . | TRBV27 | TGTGCCAGCAGTCCACTCAGCTCGGGGGGGTACAATGAGCAGTTCTTC | CASSPLSSGGYNEQFF
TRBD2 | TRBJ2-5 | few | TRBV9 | TGTGCCAGCAGCGTAGCTACGACTAGCGTACAAGAGACCCAGTACTTC | CASSVATTSVQETQYF
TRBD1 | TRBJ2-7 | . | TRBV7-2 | TGTGCCAGCAGCTTAGAGTTCACAGGGGACTACGAGCAGTACTTC | CASSLEFTGDYEQYF
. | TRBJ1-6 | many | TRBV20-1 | TGCAGTGCTAGAGTCGGCAGTTCTTCTTCACCCCTCCACTTT | CSARVGSSSSPLHF
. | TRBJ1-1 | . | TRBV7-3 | TGTGCCAGCAGCTTAAGTTCGAACACTGAAGCTTTCTTT | CASSLSSNTEAFF
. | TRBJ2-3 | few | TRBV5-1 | TGCGCCAGCAGCTTGGCCGGGCAGAGTACGCAGTATTTT | CASSLAGQSTQYF
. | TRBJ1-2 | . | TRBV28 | TGTGCCAGCAGGATTCAGGAGGGGGGAGTCAACTATGGCTACACCTTC | CASRIQEGGVNYGYTF
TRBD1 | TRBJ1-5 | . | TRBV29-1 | TGCAGCGTAGGACAGGGAAACGGCAATCAGCCCCAGCATTTT | CSVGQGNGNQPQHF
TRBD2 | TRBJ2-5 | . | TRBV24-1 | TGTGCCACCAGTGATGACACTAGCGGGAGTATGGAAGAGACCCAGTACTTC | CATSDDTSGSMEETQYF
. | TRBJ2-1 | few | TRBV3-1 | TGTGCCAGCAGCCACCCCCCAGGGAGCGGTACCTACAATGAGCAGTTCTTC | CASSHPPGSGTYNEQFF
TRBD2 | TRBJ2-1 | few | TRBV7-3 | TGTGCCAGCAGCTTAACGGGTGCCAGCGGGGGGAATGAGCAGTTCTTC | CASSLTGASGGNEQFF
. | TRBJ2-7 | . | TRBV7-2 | TGTGCCAGCAGCCGTTCGGGTTACGAGCAGTACTTC | CASSRSGYEQYF
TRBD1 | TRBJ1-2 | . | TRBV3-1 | TGTGCCAGCAGCCAAGATAGGCGGCCGGACAGGTCCTATGGCTACACCTTC | CASSQDRRPDRSYGYTF
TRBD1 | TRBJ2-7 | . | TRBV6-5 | TGTGCCAGCAAACCGGGACAGAACTCCTACGAGCAGTACTTC | CASKPGQNSYEQYF
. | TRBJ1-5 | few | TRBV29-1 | TGCAGCGTTCTCCGGCGAGTAGGCAATCAGCCCCAGCATTTT | CSVLRRVGNQPQHF
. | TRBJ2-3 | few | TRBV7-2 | TGTGCCAGCAGCTTCTCCAGTCTCACAGATACGCAGTATTTT | CASSFSSLTDTQYF
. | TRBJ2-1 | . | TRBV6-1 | TGTGCCAGCAGTGGCGCTAGCCATAATGAGCAGTTCTTC | CASSGASHNEQFF
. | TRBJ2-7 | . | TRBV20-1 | TGCAGTGCAACCGGGACCCTTGTTTACGAGCAGTACTTC | CSATGTLVYEQYF
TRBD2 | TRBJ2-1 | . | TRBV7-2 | TGTGCCAGCAGCCCCGAACGGACTAGCGGGGGGCTCAATGAGCAGTTCTTC | CASSPERTSGGLNEQFF
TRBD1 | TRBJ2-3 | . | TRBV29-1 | TGCAGCGTTGTAGTAGGACAGGGCACAGATACGCAGTATTTT | CSVVVGQGTDTQYF
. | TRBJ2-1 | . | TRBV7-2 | TGTGCCAGCAGCGAGGGGTTTATAGGGAACTCTGAGCAGTTCTTC | CASSEGFIGNSEQFF
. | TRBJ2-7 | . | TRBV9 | TGTGCCAGCAGCGTAGAAGTGGGACCTACCTACGAGCAGTACTTC | CASSVEVGPTYEQYF
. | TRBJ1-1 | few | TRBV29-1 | TGCAGCGTTGATCGGGGGGCGAACACTGAAGCTTTCTTT | CSVDRGANTEAFF
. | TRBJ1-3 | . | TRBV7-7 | TGTGCTAGCAGCCCGGGGGAGAACTCTGGCATATATTTT | CASSPGENSGIYF
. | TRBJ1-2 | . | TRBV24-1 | TGTGCCACCAGTGATTGGGTACATGGCTACACCTTC | CATSDWVHGYTF